These 27 T cell receptor beta chains were all obtained from the same sample, sequenced in a study of T cells expressing NK-cell markers. TCRdb derives one entry per CDR3 protein from the 5' RACE reads, leaving out DNA. The table lists 550,000 to 600,000 distinct CDR3 sequences, with under 4.5% in the top ten. Input material: blood T cells: a sorted CD56 or NKG2C T cell subset, CD4+ or CD8+ T cells, or bulk PBMC T cells (not recorded which). The receptors were gathered from a man aged 18 to 29 in good health.

The chain employs TRBV4-3 and TRBJ2-7. The CDR3 is 15 residues long. The germline V gene encodes CDR1 LGHNA and CDR2 YSLEER. CDR3 residues: CASSQDWNLPTRRYF.

V is TRBV7-6 and J is TRBJ1-3. The germline CDR1 and CDR2 sequences are SGHVS and FNYEAQ. This CDR3 has 19 residues. The CDR3 loop reads CASSLNPVGWALNSDTIYF.

The CDR3 spells CSARVSAPGELFF. The J gene is TRBJ2-2, the V gene TRBV20-1. The CDR3 spans 13 residues. Germline V gene sequence: CDR1 DFQATT, CDR2 SNEGSKA (reference sequence).

The rearrangement links TRBV12-3 or TRBV12-4 to TRBJ2-2; TCRdb selects TRBD2, and the lack of DNA leaves this call unchecked. There are 17 residues in the CDR3. CDR3 amino acids: CASSLPRLADYTGELFF.

The V gene is TRBV20-1, the J gene TRBJ2-5; TCRdb reports TRBD1, a call that lacks DNA to check it against. The germline V gene has CDR1 DFQATT and CDR2 SNEGSKA (reference sequence). The CDR3 is 15 amino acids. The CDR3 protein is CSARDLDGDGETQYF.

This chain uses TRBV2 with TRBJ2-1; TCRdb proposes TRBD2, but this gene call is untestable without DNA. Germline-derived CDR1 and CDR2 are SNHLY and FYNNEI. This CDR3 is 15 amino acids long. The CDR3 loop is CASSVGAGGVDEQFF.

This rearrangement joins TRBV19 to TRBJ2-7. Germline V lookup: CDR1 LNHDA, CDR2 SQIVND (reference sequence). The CDR3 is made up of 12 amino acids. The CDR3 sequence is CASSIDPYEQYF.

This chain uses TRBV6-5 with TRBJ1-6; TCRdb picks TRBD1, but there is no DNA to check that call. This CDR3 is 18 amino acids long. The germline V gene has CDR1 MNHEY and CDR2 SVGAGI. The CDR3 loop reads CASSYSFTWGQYNSPLHF.

The rearrangement joins TRBV7-2 to TRBJ2-7; with no DNA, the TCRdb D assignment of TRBD1 cannot be verified. Germline CDR1 and CDR2: SGHTA and FQGNSA. The CDR3 is 16 residues long. CDR3 amino acids: CASSLGGARSAYEQYF. Full variable domain (rest looked up from reference TRBV7-2 and TRBJ2-7): GAGVSQSPSNKVTEKGKDVELRCDPISGHTALYWYRQSLGQGLEFLIYFQGNSAPDKSGLPSDRFSAERTGGSVSTLTIQRTQQEDSAVYLCASSLGGARSAYEQYFGPGTRLTVT.

The chain has TRBV5-1 and TRBJ2-1; TCRdb's D gene call, TRBD2, goes unchecked for lack of DNA. This CDR3 spans 16 amino acids. Germline V gene lookup returns CDR1 SGHRS and CDR2 YFSETQ. The CDR3 sequence: CASSSLSAGVRNEQFF.

The V gene is TRBV9, the J gene TRBJ2-2; TCRdb gives TRBD2 as the D gene, but with no DNA this cannot be confirmed. Germline CDR1 is SGDLS and CDR2 is YYNGEE. This CDR3 comprises 16 residues. The CDR3 sequence is CASSVLAGVSTGELFF.

This chain's CDR3 is CSASDSGFPDTQYF. The chain has TRBV20-1 and TRBJ2-3; TCRdb selects TRBD2, and the lack of DNA leaves this call unchecked. The germline gives CDR1 DFQATT, CDR2 SNEGSKA (reference sequence). The CDR3 has 14 amino acids.

The CDR3 here is CASSGLAGVSDTQYF. The chain couples TRBV12-3 or TRBV12-4 to TRBJ2-3; TCRdb's D call, TRBD2, is unchecked because there is no DNA. The CDR3 runs 15 residues.

This CDR3 is CASSRTGGLEQPQHF. This chain uses TRBV4-3 with TRBJ1-5; TCRdb outputs TRBD1, but without DNA this stays unchecked. CDR1 is LGHNA, CDR2 YSLEER, per germline. The CDR3 length is 15 residues.

This chain joins TRBV20-1 and TRBJ2-1; checking the TCRdb D call of TRBD2 is not possible without DNA. The CDR3 has 15 amino acids. Looked up from germline, CDR1 is DFQATT and CDR2 is SNEGSKA (reference sequence). CDR3 sequence reads: CSAGELGLPYNEQFF.

The J gene is TRBJ2-3, the V gene TRBV15; TCRdb indicates TRBD1, and absent DNA this call remains unverified. CDR1 is LNHNV, CDR2 YYDKDF, per germline (reference sequence). This CDR3 is 13 amino acids long. The chain's CDR3 is CATAGQTTDTQYF.

This rearrangement joins TRBV12-3 or TRBV12-4 to TRBJ1-4. The CDR3 runs 13 residues. The CDR3 spells CASSYVSNEKLFF.

The V and J genes are TRBV7-9 and TRBJ2-1; TCRdb proposes TRBD2, but this gene call is untestable without DNA. The CDR3 spans 17 residues. The V gene's germline CDR1 is SEHNR and CDR2 FQNEAQ (reference sequence). The CDR3 spells CASSRNPGLAAYNEQFF.

This chain links TRBV29-1 with TRBJ1-5; without DNA, the TCRdb call of TRBD1 cannot be checked. The CDR3 consists of 13 residues. Germline V gene lookup returns CDR1 SQVTM and CDR2 ANQGSEA. The CDR3 region is CSVVGQGGQPQHF.

V gene TRBV12-5 combines with J gene TRBJ2-1. CDR3 size: 13 residues. Germline CDR1 reads LGHNT; CDR2 reads FRNRAP. This CDR3 is CASGLTRNNEQFF.

The V call is TRBV28, the J call TRBJ2-7. The CDR3 has 14 residues. Germline CDR1 MDHEN, CDR2 SYDVKM. The CDR3 spells CASSSRKSSYEQYF.

This rearrangement joins TRBV4-1 to TRBJ2-3; no DNA is available, so the TRBD2 call from TCRdb remains unchecked. Germline V lookup: CDR1 MGHRA, CDR2 YSYEKL. The length of the CDR3 is 14 residues. The CDR3 here is CASSQPGLSDTQYF.

The chain couples TRBV6-2 or TRBV6-3 to TRBJ2-1; TCRdb calls TRBD2, which cannot be checked without DNA. Germline assignment: CDR1 MNHEY and CDR2 SVGEGT. This CDR3 contains 15 residues. The CDR3 reads CASTNGLAGNNEQFF.

The V and J genes are TRBV28 and TRBJ1-5; no DNA is available, so the TRBD1 call from TCRdb remains unchecked. The CDR3 sequence is 15 residues long. CDR1 and CDR2 from the germline V gene are MDHEN and SYDVKM. The CDR3 is CATSSTGFRNQPQHF.

The rearrangement links TRBV7-2 to TRBJ2-5; TCRdb's D gene call, TRBD2, goes unchecked for lack of DNA. This CDR3 has 15 amino acids. Germline lookup yields CDR1 SGHTA and CDR2 FQGNSA. The CDR3 loop is CASSLMVGLGETQYF.

This chain uses TRBV20-1 with TRBJ2-4; with no DNA, the TCRdb D assignment of TRBD2 cannot be verified. CDR1 and CDR2 (germline): DFQATT, SNEGSKA (reference sequence). CDR3 length: 16 residues. CDR3 sequence: CSARDWDSRAKNIQYF.

The gene calls are TRBV6-2 or TRBV6-3 and TRBJ1-2. Germline loops: CDR1 MNHEY, CDR2 SVGEGT. This CDR3 contains 15 residues. The CDR3 region is CASSYSKVRNYGYTF.